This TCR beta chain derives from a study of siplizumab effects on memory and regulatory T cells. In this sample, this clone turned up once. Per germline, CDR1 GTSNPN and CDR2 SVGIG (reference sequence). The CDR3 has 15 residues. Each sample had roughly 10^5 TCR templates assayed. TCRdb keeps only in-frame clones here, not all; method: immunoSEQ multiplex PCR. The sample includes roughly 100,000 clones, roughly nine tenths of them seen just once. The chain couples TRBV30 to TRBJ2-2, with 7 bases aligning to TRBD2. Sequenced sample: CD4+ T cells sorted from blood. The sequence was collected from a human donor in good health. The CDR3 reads CAMTRWLADTGELFF. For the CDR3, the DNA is TGTGCAATGACTAGATGGCTAGCGGACACCGGGGAGCTGTTTTTT.